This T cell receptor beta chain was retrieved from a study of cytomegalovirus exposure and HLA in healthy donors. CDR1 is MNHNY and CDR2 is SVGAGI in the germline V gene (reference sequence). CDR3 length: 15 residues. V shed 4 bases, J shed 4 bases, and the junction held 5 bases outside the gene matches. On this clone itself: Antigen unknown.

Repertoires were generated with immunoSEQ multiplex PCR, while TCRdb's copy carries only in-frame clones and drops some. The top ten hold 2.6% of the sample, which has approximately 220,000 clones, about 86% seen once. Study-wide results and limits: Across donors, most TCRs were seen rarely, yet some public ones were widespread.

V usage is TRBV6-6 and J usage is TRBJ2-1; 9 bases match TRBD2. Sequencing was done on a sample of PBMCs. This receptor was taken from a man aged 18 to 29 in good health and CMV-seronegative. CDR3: CASSSSGGNYNEQFF. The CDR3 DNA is TGTGCCAGCAGTTCAAGCGGGGGGAATTACAATGAGCAGTTCTTC.